The 22 T cell receptor beta chains below were found in one sample sequenced in a study of T cells in Graves' hyperthyroidism and ophthalmopathy. RNA transcripts served as the template for amplifying TCR beta CDR3 regions. During a first-round RT-PCR of the TCR CDR3, the HTBI primer set was used. TCRdb analysed the multiplex PCR reads with MiXCR anew, one entry per CDR3 protein. The sample shows hundreds of thousands of distinct CDR3 sequences, approximately 40% of them seen only once. The sequenced sample consisted of blood. Source of these receptors: a woman aged 40 to 50 with Graves' hyperthyroidism.

The rearrangement joins TRBV29-1 to TRBJ2-7; 9 positions match TRBD1. Germline values: CDR1 SQVTM, CDR2 ANQGSEA. The CDR3 is made up of 13 amino acids. V lost 6 bases to trimming and J lost 0 bases; unmatched junction nucleotides: 3. Here the CDR3 DNA reads TGCAGCGTCGGGACAGGGATCTCCTACGAGCAGTACTTC. The encoded protein is CSVGTGISYEQYF.

This clonotype was detected a few times. V is TRBV19 and J is TRBJ1-2, with D maybe TRBD1 (6 bases). This CDR3 has 11 amino acids. V lost 7 bases, J lost 4 bases, and 7 bases lay in between. Germline assignment: CDR1 LNHDA and CDR2 SQIVND (reference sequence). The CDR3 here is CASMTGYGYTF. The CDR3 DNA reads TGTGCCAGTATGACAGGCTATGGCTACACCTTC.

This chain connects TRBV2 to TRBJ2-5, with a tentative D call TRBD1 (6 bases). Germline V gives CDR1 SNHLY, CDR2 FYNNEI. The CDR3 is 15 amino acids. V lost 8 bases to trimming and J lost 5 bases, with 21 bases between them. The CDR3 coding sequence is TGTGCCAGCTGTTTGGGTATTACAGGGACGGAGACCCAGTACTTC. Translating it yields CASCLGITGTETQYF.

This clonotype was seen more than once but under ten times. The rearrangement joins TRBV6-5 to TRBJ1-1, with TRBD1 matching 10 bases. The CDR3 loop spans 15 amino acids. The junction had 8 bases not matched to a gene; V was cut back by 6 bases and J by 4 bases. CDR1 and CDR2 from the germline V gene are MNHEY and SVGAGI. CDR3 residues: CASRTDRGLGTEAFF. The CDR3 coding sequence is TGTGCCAGCAGAACCGACAGGGGGCTGGGCACTGAAGCTTTCTTT.

This clonotype was seen only a few times. This chain links TRBV19 with TRBJ1-4, with TRBD1 identical over 7 bases. The CDR3 length is 15 residues. The trim removed 1 base at V and 10 bases at J, leaving 9 bases unmatched. Germline V lookup: CDR1 LNHDA, CDR2 SQIVND (reference sequence). CDR3 sequence (DNA): TGTGCCAGTAGTATAGCTACAGGGGTTTACGGAAAACTGTTTTTT. Translating it yields CASSIATGVYGKLFF.

This clonotype was counted between two and nine times. The chain recombines TRBV7-9 with TRBJ1-2, with D perhaps matching TRBD1 (5 bases). Trimming removed 6 bases from V and 2 bases from J, with 16 bases in between. This CDR3 region has 15 residues. Germline lookup yields CDR1 SEHNR and CDR2 FQNEAQ (reference sequence). The CDR3: CASSFSRDGNYGYTF. CDR3 nucleotides: TGTGCCAGCAGTTTCTCCCGGGACGGGAACTATGGCTACACCTTC.

There are many counts of this clonotype. This chain connects TRBV20-1 to TRBJ1-1; the D is unclear. The CDR3 is 14 amino acids. The germline V and J ends were trimmed by 0 bases and 5 bases, with 13 bases remaining between them. CDR1 DFQATT and CDR2 SNEGSKA come from the germline V gene (reference sequence). The CDR3 reads CSAREFVGVTEAFF. The CDR3 nucleotides read TGCAGTGCTAGAGAATTTGTTGGCGTAACTGAAGCTTTCTTT.

In its sample, this clonotype was seen many times. CDR3 sequence reads: CASSIAGRGAEAFF. The CDR3 DNA follows: TGTGCCAGTAGTATAGCGGGGCGGGGCGCTGAAGCTTTCTTT. V usage is TRBV19 and J usage is TRBJ1-1, with D tentatively TRBD1 (5 bases). The V end lost 1 base, the J end lost 6 bases, and 12 bases lay between the germline ends. CDR1 and CDR2 from the germline V gene are LNHDA and SQIVND (reference sequence). CDR3 length equals 14 residues.

This clonotype occurred once. The CDR3 does not close with the conserved phenylalanine or tryptophan, likely indicating a read error. V gene TRBV7-9 combines with J gene TRBJ2-7, with 8 positions matching TRBD1. This CDR3 spans 13 amino acids. Per the germline V gene, CDR1 is SEHNR and CDR2 is FQNEAQ (reference sequence). Losses at the gene ends were 5 bases for V and 3 bases for J; bases not matched to a gene: 3. CDR3 region: CASSRGTGYEQYS. The CDR3 DNA follows: TGTGCCAGCAGCCGTGGGACAGGCTACGAGCAGTACTCC.

This clonotype showed up many times. J is TRBJ1-2 and V is TRBV29-1, with TRBD1 matching 7 bases. V gave up 3 bases and J gave up 8 bases; unmatched junction bases: 3. Germline CDR1 SQVTM, CDR2 ANQGSEA. CDR3 length: 11 residues. CDR3 amino acids: CSVDTGDGYTF. The CDR3 coding sequence is TGCAGCGTTGATACAGGGGACGGCTACACCTTC.

The chain couples TRBV20-1 to TRBJ1-1; D gene uncertain. CDR3 length: 13 residues. The germline V and J ends were trimmed by 3 bases and 8 bases, with 16 bases remaining between them. Germline CDR1 and CDR2: DFQATT and SNEGSKA (reference sequence). The CDR3 region is CSARRHQTPEAFF. For the CDR3, the DNA is TGCAGTGCTAGGCGACACCAAACCCCGGAAGCTTTCTTT.

This clonotype was observed at least ten times. This chain uses TRBV29-1 with TRBJ1-2; D is unclear. The length of the CDR3 is 13 residues. V was cut by 2 bases and J by 8 bases, with 15 bases left in between. Per the germline V gene, CDR1 is SQVTM and CDR2 is ANQGSEA. The CDR3 DNA follows: TGCAGCGTTGAAATAGTGGACTGGCGGGGCTACACCTTC. Translation: CSVEIVDWRGYTF.

A few counts support this clonotype. The J gene is TRBJ1-1, the V gene TRBV24-1; tentatively, D is TRBD1 (5 bases). Germline V gene data show CDR1 as KGHDR and CDR2 as SFDVKD. Trimming left V 12 bases short and J 4 bases short, with 20 bases between. The CDR3 runs 14 residues. CDR3 residues: CAWSVPGESTEAFF. DNA for the CDR3: TGTGCCTGGAGTGTACCGGGGGAAAGCACTGAAGCTTTCTTT.

V usage is TRBV20-1 and J usage is TRBJ2-3; 11 bases line up with TRBD1. CDR1 DFQATT and CDR2 SNEGSKA come from the germline V gene (reference sequence). Trimming removed 4 bases from V and 6 bases from J; junction bases left unmatched: 6. The CDR3 is 14 residues long. For the CDR3, the DNA is TGCAGTGCTATAAATGGACAGGGGGCGGATACGCAGTATTTT. This gives the protein CSAINGQGADTQYF.

This clonotype was picked up many times. V usage is TRBV20-1 and J usage is TRBJ2-7; D is uncertain. The V end was cut by 3 bases, the J end by 6 bases, with 12 bases between. In germline, CDR1 is DFQATT, CDR2 SNEGSKA (reference sequence). This CDR3 is built from 12 residues. CDR3 nucleotides: TGCAGTGCTAGGGACCGCCGTAGCGAGCAGTACTTC. It is translated as CSARDRRSEQYF.

J is TRBJ1-2 and V is TRBV7-4; TRBD1 might be the D (6 bases). Germline CDR1 and CDR2: SGHVT and SQSDAQ. The CDR3 is made up of 15 amino acids. The V and J ends lost 3 bases and 0 bases respectively, with 11 bases between them. CDR3 amino acids: CASSFRTASNYGYTF. The DNA for the CDR3 is TGTGCCAGCAGCTTCCGGACAGCTTCTAACTATGGCTACACCTTC.

Regarding this clonotype: One base away lies a much larger clone, so this may be a sequencing read error. The chain joins TRBV14 to TRBJ1-1; 8 positions agree with TRBD1. J gave up 3 bases and V 4 bases, and 10 bases lay outside the gene matches. The CDR3 totals 16 residues. Germline values: CDR1 SGHDN, CDR2 FVKESK. The CDR3 region is CASSPIDRGPHTEAFF. DNA of the CDR3: TGTGCCAGCAGCCCGATCGACAGGGGACCTCACACTGAAGCTTTCTTT.

This clonotype was picked up a small number of times. The chain recombines TRBV6-6 with TRBJ2-7, with 8 nucleotides matching TRBD2. The CDR3 totals 16 residues. Germline values: CDR1 MNHNY, CDR2 SVGAGI (reference sequence). Trimming at V came to 5 bases and at J to 6 bases, leaving 15 bases not matched to a gene. The CDR3 coding sequence is TGTGCCAGCAGTGAAGCATCGGGACTAGTTGGGGTCGAGCAGTACTTC. Its protein is CASSEASGLVGVEQYF.

The chain employs TRBV9 and TRBJ2-7; 10 bases map to TRBD2. Per germline, CDR1 SGDLS and CDR2 YYNGEE. The V gene end was trimmed by 5 bases and the J gene end by 5 bases; junction bases not matched to a gene: 7. The CDR3 spans 14 residues. CDR3 nucleotide sequence: TGTGCCAGCAGTTCTAGCGGGAGAACCCACGAGCAGTACTTC. Its translation is CASSSSGRTHEQYF.

V usage is TRBV24-1 and J usage is TRBJ2-3; no definite D call. CDR1 is KGHDR, CDR2 SFDVKD, per germline. CDR3 length: 14 amino acids. The V end was cut by 5 bases, the J end by 2 bases, with 10 bases between. The CDR3, as DNA: TGTGCCACCAGTGGTTTCCAGACCACAGATACGCAGTATTTT. It yields the protein CATSGFQTTDTQYF.

The genes are TRBV7-2 and TRBJ1-4, with 7 bases matching TRBD1. V gave up 5 bases and J gave up 5 bases; unmatched junction bases: 11. The CDR3 spans 16 residues. CDR1 and CDR2 from the germline V gene are SGHTA and FQGNSA. The CDR3 protein is CASSNVGSGQNEKLFF. CDR3 coding DNA: TGTGCCAGCAGCAACGTTGGGTCGGGACAGAATGAAAAACTGTTTTTT.

This sequence joins TRBV14 and TRBJ1-1; D is uncertain. The V gene lost 2 bases and the J gene lost 3 bases, with 19 bases spanning the gap. The CDR3 runs to 17 residues. Germline V gene lookup returns CDR1 SGHDN and CDR2 FVKESK. CDR3 in DNA: TGTGCCAGCAGCCAAACCCAGGTCATTTTGGGGTACACTGAAGCTTTCTTT. Translated, it gives CASSQTQVILGYTEAFF.